The entry that follows covers one T cell receptor (beta chain) sequence. As yet, its antigen is unknown. This entry comes from a study of T cell responses to AZD1222 COVID-19 vaccine. Generated by immunoSEQ multiplex PCR, the TCRdb table keeps only in-frame clones and is missing some. The table shows approximately 110,000 clones, with roughly 82% occurring only once. Broader study findings: As reported, nearly half of all spike-specific TCRs target variant regions that are unmutated. At 160-218 and 743-854, vaccine-associated CD4 TCRs were dominant, and they spanned spike.

The CDR3 covers 17 residues. The ends lost 3 bases at V and 8 bases at J; junction bases unmatched: 16. The V gene's germline CDR1 is SNHLY and CDR2 FYNNEI. The source was peripheral blood, collected on day 0 of AZD1222 vaccination. The chain links TRBV2 to TRBJ1-3; 7 nucleotides align to TRBD1. The sequence was obtained from an adult in good health. This CDR3 reads CASSDSIPDREGDTIYF. The CDR3 DNA reads as TGTGCCAGCAGTGACTCCATCCCCGACAGGGAAGGGGACACCATATATTTT.